The sequence of this T cell receptor beta chain was determined in a study of beta chain features in type 1 diabetes. At the level of the study: Across the samples, 90 million to 120 million sorted cells were examined in total.

This clone was seen more than once but under ten times. The antigen is not known. Every isolated RNA sample was fully reverse transcribed, so sequencing captured expressed TCRB transcripts. The protocol was immunoSEQ multiplex PCR, while the TCRdb copy is restricted to in-frame clones and leaves out a portion. Here the sample spans roughly 230,000 clones, roughly 11% being singletons. Study-wide points: Within each of all four CD4+ subsets, Type 1 diabetes patients had TCRB CDR3s that were moderately but significantly shorter.

Averaging approximately 0.11 L, one heparinised blood draw came from each individual donor. Specimen: naive CD4+ T cells from blood. This receptor was identified in a man aged 30 to 39 with type 1 diabetes.

The CDR3 DNA reads as TGCGCCAGCAGCCAAGCATGGATGAGCGGGGGGTTATACAATGAGCAGTTCTTC. Translated, it gives CASSQAWMSGGLYNEQFF. The chain has TRBV4-1 and TRBJ2-1, with 9 bases that match TRBD2. Germline V gene sequence: CDR1 MGHRA, CDR2 YSYEKL. The CDR3 runs 18 residues. Trimming at V came to 1 base and at J to 4 bases, leaving 11 bases not matched to a gene.